This T cell receptor (beta chain) was observed in a study of T cells in Graves' hyperthyroidism and ophthalmopathy. Germline V gene data show CDR1 as DFQATT and CDR2 as SNEGSKA (reference sequence). V lost 2 bases, J lost 5 bases, and 10 bases stayed unmatched. The CDR3 runs to 15 residues. The CDR3 regions of TCR beta were amplified from RNA transcripts. Primed by the HTBI set, a first-round RT-PCR was run on the TCR CDR3. TCRdb processed the multiplex PCR reads anew with MiXCR; each CDR3 protein has one entry. The repertoire includes 550,000 to 700,000 distinct CDR3 sequences, about 43% of them detected once, and around 17% sits in the top ten.

This sequence originates from an adult woman with Graves' disease, either hyperthyroidism or ophthalmopathy (not recorded which). The sequencing sample was made of peripheral blood or thyroid tissue (not recorded which). This chain links TRBV20-1 with TRBJ2-5, with 8 bases fitting TRBD2. In nucleotides, the CDR3 is TGCAGTGCTAGACTGGCGGGAGGCCCCGTGGAGACCCAGTACTTC. Its protein is CSARLAGGPVETQYF.